The present entry profiles one T cell receptor (beta chain) with its context. Its antigen is unknown. No base qualities exist here, and no much larger clone lies one base off it. The library was made by the immunoSEQ multiplex PCR assay. TCRdb holds this immuneACCESS table with in-frame rearrangements only. Some clones are missing; in checked studies, unresolved V genes explain under half, and the rest has no known cause. This sample holds 38,000 or so clones; 70% to 90% were observed only once. The ten largest make up under 4% of the sample. This record belongs to a study of PD-1 blockade in mismatch repair-deficient tumors (TCRdb year 2017). Regarding the complete study: The trial enrolled 86 consecutive patients with about a dozen mismatch repair-deficient cancer types between 2013 and 2016, all previously treated and progressing. Tumor-associated T cell clones were tracked in the peripheral blood of patients responding to PD-1 blockade by deep sequencing of TCR CDR3 regions. Beyond this particular receptor, the publication reports: Rapid expansion after pembrolizumab followed by contraction, generally before radiologic responses, was shown by tumor-resident clones, which were often undetectable in blood before treatment.

Unmatched junction bases come to 6, with V trimmed by 6 bases and J by 4 bases. Its CDR3 holds 14 amino acids, cysteine through phenylalanine. CDR3 DNA is the only sequence kept; it has 42 bases, read in frame from the first base. The germline V gene encodes CDR1 MGHDK and CDR2 SYGVNS. For each enrolled patient, mismatch repair deficiency was established using either polymerase chain reaction or immunohistochemistry. TCR sequencing was performed for a few patients who responded to pembrolizumab therapy. Pembrolizumab PD-1 blockade was prospectively tested in advanced mismatch repair-deficient cancers, regardless of tissue of origin, in the phase II trial. Peripheral blood T cell samples were gathered serially, both before PD-1 blockade started and at multiple time points afterward. Blood sampling time points were reported as weeks after the first dose of pembrolizumab.

Rearrangement joined TRBV25-1 to TRBJ1-5; 7 bases in the junction line up with TRBD1. This receptor was taken from an adult with mismatch repair-deficient cancer. The material sequenced was peripheral blood, taken around 76 weeks after starting pembrolizumab. The CDR3 region reads CASSGDSENQPQHF. The DNA sequence is given as TGTGCCAGCAGCGGGGACAGTGAAAATCAGCCCCAGCATTTT.